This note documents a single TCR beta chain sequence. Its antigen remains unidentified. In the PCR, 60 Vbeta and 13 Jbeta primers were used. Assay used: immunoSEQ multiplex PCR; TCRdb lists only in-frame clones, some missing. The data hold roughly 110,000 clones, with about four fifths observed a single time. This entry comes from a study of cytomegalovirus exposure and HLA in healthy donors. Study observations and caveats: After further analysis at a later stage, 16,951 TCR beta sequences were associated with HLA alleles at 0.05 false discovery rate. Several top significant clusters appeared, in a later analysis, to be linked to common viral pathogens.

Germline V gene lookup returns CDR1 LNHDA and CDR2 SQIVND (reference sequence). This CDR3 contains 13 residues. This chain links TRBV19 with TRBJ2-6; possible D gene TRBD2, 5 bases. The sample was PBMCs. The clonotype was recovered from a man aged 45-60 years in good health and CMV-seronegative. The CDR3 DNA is TGTGCGTCGGGGAACTCTGGGGCCAACGTCCTGACTTTC. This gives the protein CASGNSGANVLTF.